What follows are 2 T cell receptor beta chains derived from one specimen sequenced in a study of cytomegalovirus exposure and HLA in healthy donors. Amplification used 60 Vbeta primers and 13 Jbeta primers. TCRdb's table, derived via immunoSEQ multiplex PCR, lists solely in-frame clones and lacks some. The table has tens of thousands of clones, about three quarters seen once; the top ten hold approximately 4.8%. Material: PBMCs. These receptors were obtained from a male donor in good health and CMV-seropositive.

This clone was recorded once. The chain is built from TRBV7-6 and TRBJ2-5; 8 bases map to TRBD2. V lost 4 bases and J lost 3; bases outside the gene matches: 7. Germline values: CDR1 SGHVS, CDR2 FNYEAQ. The CDR3 loop spans 15 amino acids. The CDR3 here is CASSSPGGSEETQYF. CDR3 bases: TGTGCCAGCAGCTCCCCGGGAGGGTCTGAAGAGACCCAGTACTTC.

V gene TRBV7-2 combines with J gene TRBJ2-3, with 7 bases identical to TRBD2. The germline gives CDR1 SGHTA, CDR2 FQGNSA. The CDR3 runs to 16 residues. J was trimmed by 2 bases and V by 1 base; bases with no gene match: 6. The CDR3 loop reads CASSLVPSGNTDTQYF. In DNA, the CDR3 is TGTGCCAGCAGCTTAGTACCTAGCGGAAACACAGATACGCAGTATTTT.